This TCR beta chain derives from a study of shared clonotypes between healthy human individuals. Study summary: Three plates each covered CD4 naive and memory; CD8 naive two, CD8 memory one. Study findings and constraints: Sampling covered blood only; tissue repertoires likely differ.

Remarks on this clone: Its antigen is undetermined.

Terminally differentiated effector memory CD45RA+ cells were excluded from the naive CD8 cells, which were CD45RO-negative and positively selected for CCR7. This CDR3 comprises 15 residues. V dropped 4 bases and J dropped 2 bases, with 12 bases sitting between them. Germline values: CDR1 SGHTS, CDR2 YDEGEE. Generated by immunoSEQ multiplex PCR, the TCRdb table keeps only in-frame clones and is missing some. The sample shows around 2,000,000 clones, about 95% of them seen only once. Input material: naive CD8+ T cells sorted from blood. The genes are TRBV5-8 and TRBJ1-4; perhaps TRBD1 as D (5 bases). This sequence originates from a man younger than 35 in good health. The CDR3 DNA reads TGTGCCAGCAGCGCACCGGGACTGACTAATGAAAAACTGTTTTTT. Residues: CASSAPGLTNEKLFF.